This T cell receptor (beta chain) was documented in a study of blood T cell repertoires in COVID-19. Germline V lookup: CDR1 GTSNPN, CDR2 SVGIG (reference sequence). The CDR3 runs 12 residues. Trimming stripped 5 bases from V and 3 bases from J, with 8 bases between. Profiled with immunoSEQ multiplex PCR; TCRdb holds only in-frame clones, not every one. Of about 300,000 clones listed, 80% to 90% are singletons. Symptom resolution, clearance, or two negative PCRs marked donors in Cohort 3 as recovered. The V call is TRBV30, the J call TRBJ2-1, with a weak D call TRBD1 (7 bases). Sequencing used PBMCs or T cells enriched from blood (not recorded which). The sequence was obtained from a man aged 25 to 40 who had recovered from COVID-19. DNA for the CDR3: TGTGCCTGGCAGGGGGGCTACAATGAGCAGTTCTTC. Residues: CAWQGGYNEQFF.